These 20 T cell receptor beta chains came from one sample sequenced in a study of blood T cell repertoires in COVID-19. Produced via immunoSEQ multiplex PCR; TCRdb's table is partial and in-frame only. This sample carries roughly 300,000 clones, more than 85% of them seen once, and the ten largest clones take less than 20%. The specimen was PBMCs or T cells enriched from blood (not recorded which). Every receptor here comes from a woman under 40 who had recovered from COVID-19.

The rearrangement uses TRBV27 and TRBJ1-1; 11 bases align to TRBD1. Trimming removed 4 bases from V and 2 bases from J; junction bases left unmatched: 6. This CDR3 contains 16 residues. Germline V lookup: CDR1 MNHEY, CDR2 SMNVEV (reference sequence). The CDR3 loop reads CASSSGQGGYNTEAFF. The DNA for the CDR3 is TGTGCCAGCAGTTCGGGACAGGGGGGATATAACACTGAAGCTTTCTTT.

The chain recombines TRBV7-9 with TRBJ2-1; 8 bases agree with TRBD2. Losses at the gene ends were 4 bases for V and 10 bases for J; bases not matched to a gene: 3. Looked up from germline, CDR1 is SEHNR and CDR2 is FQNEAQ (reference sequence). This CDR3 contains 12 residues. Here the CDR3 reads CASSSLAAEQFF. The CDR3 nucleotides read TGTGCCAGCAGCTCACTAGCGGCAGAGCAGTTCTTC.

The rearrangement links TRBV7-9 to TRBJ1-1; the D is unclear. The CDR3 has 13 amino acids. Germline V gene data show CDR1 as SEHNR and CDR2 as FQNEAQ (reference sequence). V dropped 5 bases and J dropped 4 bases, with 11 bases sitting between them. The CDR3 DNA reads TGTGCCAGCAGCGTAAGGGAGGGCACTGAAGCTTTCTTT. This gives the protein CASSVREGTEAFF.

This clone was observed once. V gene TRBV27 combines with J gene TRBJ1-6; TRBD1 might be the D (6 bases). Deletions cut 2 bases from V and 11 bases from J, with 13 bases between. The germline V gene has CDR1 MNHEY and CDR2 SMNVEV (reference sequence). This CDR3 spans 14 amino acids. Written as DNA, the CDR3 is TGTGCCAGCAGTTTAGTCACAGGGAAGGCACCCCTCCACTTT. The encoded protein is CASSLVTGKAPLHF.

This sequence joins TRBV28 and TRBJ2-7; 7 nucleotides align to TRBD2. In germline, CDR1 is MDHEN, CDR2 SYDVKM. The V and J ends lost 7 bases and 0 bases, in that order; junction bases with no gene match: 12. The CDR3 sequence is 16 residues long. CDR3 DNA sequence: TGTGCCAGCAATCAACTACCGGGAGGCCGCTCCTACGAGCAGTACTTC. It specifies CASNQLPGGRSYEQYF.

This rearrangement joins TRBV5-4 to TRBJ1-2; the D gene is possibly TRBD1 (6 bases). There are 15 residues in the CDR3. The germline gives CDR1 SGHNT, CDR2 YYREEE (reference sequence). The V end lost 4 bases, the J end lost 7 bases, and 20 bases lay between the germline ends. DNA of the CDR3: TGTGCCAGCAGCAAACCCGGGACACTCCCTCTTGGCTACACCTTC. It encodes CASSKPGTLPLGYTF.

J is TRBJ1-2 and V is TRBV7-2; 11 bases are a match to TRBD1. Looked up from germline, CDR1 is SGHTA and CDR2 is FQGNSA. Trimming took 4 bases from V and 7 from J; bases not matched to a gene: 8. The CDR3 consists of 15 residues. In DNA, the CDR3 is TGTGCCAGCAGCTCTCAAGGACAGGGGGCTAGTGGCTACACCTTC. This gives the protein CASSSQGQGASGYTF.

The V and J genes are TRBV28 and TRBJ1-2; D not resolved. The germline V gene encodes CDR1 MDHEN and CDR2 SYDVKM. The ends were cut back, 4 bases at V and 4 bases at J, with 10 bases in the middle. The CDR3 consists of 13 residues. CDR3 sequence reads: CASSWASTYGYTF. DNA of the CDR3: TGTGCCAGCAGTTGGGCCTCCACCTATGGCTACACCTTC.

This chain uses TRBV20-1 with TRBJ2-5; 10 bases fit TRBD2. Trimming removed 3 bases from V and 4 bases from J; junction bases left unmatched: 23. CDR3 length: 20 amino acids. In germline, CDR1 is DFQATT, CDR2 SNEGSKA (reference sequence). For the CDR3, the DNA is TGCAGTGCTAGTGGTCGGAGCGGGAGGGCCCTTTATTATTCCATAGAGACCCAGTACTTC. Translation gives CSASGRSGRALYYSIETQYF.

The CDR3 nucleotides read TGTGCCAGCTCACCACTCGGACTAGCGGGTCTTGAAGCGGGGGAGCTGTTTTTT. This sequence encodes CASSPLGLAGLEAGELFF. The chain uses TRBV18 and TRBJ2-2, with 11 nucleotides matching TRBD2. Germline V lookup: CDR1 KGHSH, CDR2 LQKENI. The CDR3 loop spans 18 amino acids. J lost 8 bases, V lost 1 base, and 12 bases had no gene match.

V is TRBV7-3 and J is TRBJ2-5; TRBD2 might be the D (7 bases). CDR3 length: 16 residues. The germline V and J ends were trimmed by 5 bases and 4 bases, with 20 bases remaining between them. Germline V gene data show CDR1 as SGHTA and CDR2 as FQGTGA. CDR3 bases: TGTGCCAGCAGCCACATCTCGGGAGGAGGGGGAGAGACCCAGTACTTC. Translated: CASSHISGGGGETQYF.

The V and J genes are TRBV7-8 and TRBJ1-1, with D unresolved. CDR3 size: 14 residues. CDR1 SGHVS and CDR2 FQNEAQ come from the germline V gene. With 1 base removed from V and 10 bases from J, the gap between germline ends came to 16 bases. CDR3 loop: CASSLDPGLLGAFF. DNA of the CDR3: TGTGCCAGCAGCTTAGATCCCGGACTCCTGGGAGCTTTCTTT.

The chain employs TRBV27 and TRBJ2-7; 9 nucleotides align to TRBD1. Germline CDR1 reads MNHEY; CDR2 reads SMNVEV (reference sequence). CDR3 size: 15 residues. V gave up 3 bases and J gave up 0 bases; unmatched junction bases: 3. The CDR3 DNA follows: TGTGCCAGCAGTTTGACAGGGGGTGGCTCCTACGAGCAGTACTTC. This gives the protein CASSLTGGGSYEQYF.

The chain recombines TRBV5-1 with TRBJ2-7; TRBD2 matches 9 bases. CDR1 is SGHRS and CDR2 is YFSETQ in the germline V gene. CDR3 length: 14 residues. CDR3 DNA: TGCTCTTTGAGGGCGGGAGGGAGCGGCTACGAGCAGTACTTC. Encoded protein: CSLRAGGSGYEQYF.

The V gene is TRBV9, the J gene TRBJ2-7, with D possibly being TRBD2 (6 bases). CDR3 length: 18 amino acids. Deletions cut 4 bases from V and 2 bases from J, with 25 bases between. CDR1 and CDR2 (germline): SGDLS, YYNGEE. CDR3 loop: CASSPSYGVTSPAYEQYF. DNA for the CDR3: TGTGCCAGCAGCCCTTCATATGGGGTGACTAGTCCAGCCTACGAGCAGTACTTC.

This clone was seen a single time. J is TRBJ1-2 and V is TRBV19; 7 bases are shared with TRBD1. Germline V lookup: CDR1 LNHDA, CDR2 SQIVND (reference sequence). This CDR3 comprises 13 residues. The V segment lost 5 bases and the J segment 5 bases; nucleotides outside the gene matches: 5. The CDR3, as DNA: TGTGCCAGTAGTCCGACAGGGCTATATGGCTACACCTTC. The encoded protein is CASSPTGLYGYTF.

The chain employs TRBV16 and TRBJ1-2; D perhaps matches TRBD1 (5 bases). The germline V gene encodes CDR1 KGHSY and CDR2 FQNENV. The V gene lost 0 bases and the J gene lost 3 bases, with 11 bases spanning the gap. The CDR3 is 15 amino acids. CDR3 sequence reads: CASSQSGQGHYGYTF. DNA for the CDR3: TGTGCCAGCAGCCAATCTGGTCAGGGCCACTATGGCTACACCTTC.

This chain joins TRBV7-2 and TRBJ2-3, with 9 bases lining up with TRBD2. Germline-derived CDR1 and CDR2 are SGHTA and FQGNSA. This CDR3 region has 17 residues. With 1 base clipped from V and 3 bases from J, the junction kept 8 bases outside the gene matches. CDR3 DNA sequence: TGTGCCAGCAGCTTAGTAGTGGTAGCGGGAGCTACAGATACGCAGTATTTT. Its translation: CASSLVVVAGATDTQYF.

Concerning this clone: Additional DNA sequences in this sample encode the identical CDR3. This chain joins TRBV6-5 and TRBJ1-2; TRBD1 is a possible D gene (5 bases). Germline assignment: CDR1 MNHEY and CDR2 SVGAGI. Trimming removed 2 bases from V and 4 bases from J, with 8 bases in between. The CDR3 extends over 13 amino acids. The CDR3 nucleotides read TGTGCCAGCAGTTACGGGGGGGGCTATGGCTACACCTTC. This codes for CASSYGGGYGYTF.

The CDR3 coding sequence is TGTGCCAGCAGCCATCTCCGACAGGCCTATGGCTACACCTTC. It specifies CASSHLRQAYGYTF. The chain uses TRBV3-1 (or the pseudogene TRBV3-2) and TRBJ1-2, with D perhaps TRBD1 (6 bases). CDR1 and CDR2 from the germline V gene are LGHDT and YNNKEL (reference sequence). Trimming shortened V by 3 bases and J by 4 bases, and 12 bases separated the two germline ends. This CDR3 region has 14 residues.